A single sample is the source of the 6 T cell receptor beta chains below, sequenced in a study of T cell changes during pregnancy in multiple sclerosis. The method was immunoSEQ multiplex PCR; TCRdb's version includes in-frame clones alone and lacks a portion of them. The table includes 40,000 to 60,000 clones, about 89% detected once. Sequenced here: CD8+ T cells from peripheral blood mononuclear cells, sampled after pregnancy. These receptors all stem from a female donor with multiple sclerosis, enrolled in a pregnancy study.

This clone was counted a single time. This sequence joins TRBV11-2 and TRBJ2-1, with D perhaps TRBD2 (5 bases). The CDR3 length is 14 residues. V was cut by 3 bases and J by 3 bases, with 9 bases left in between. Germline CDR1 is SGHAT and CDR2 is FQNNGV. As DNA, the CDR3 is TGTGCCAGCAGCTTCGAGGGAGACTACAATGAGCAGTTCTTC. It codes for CASSFEGDYNEQFF.

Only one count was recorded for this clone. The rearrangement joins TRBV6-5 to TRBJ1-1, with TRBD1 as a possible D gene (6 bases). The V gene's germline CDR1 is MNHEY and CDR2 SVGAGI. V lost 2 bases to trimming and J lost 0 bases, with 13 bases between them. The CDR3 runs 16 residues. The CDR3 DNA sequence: TGTGCCAGCAGTTACCGTTGGACAGACATGAACACTGAAGCTTTCTTT. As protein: CASSYRWTDMNTEAFF.

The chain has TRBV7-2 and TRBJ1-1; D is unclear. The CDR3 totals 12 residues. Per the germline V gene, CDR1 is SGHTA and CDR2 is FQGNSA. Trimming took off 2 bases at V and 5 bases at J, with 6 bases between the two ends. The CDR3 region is CASSLIPTEAFF. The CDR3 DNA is TGTGCCAGCAGCTTAATCCCTACTGAAGCTTTCTTT.

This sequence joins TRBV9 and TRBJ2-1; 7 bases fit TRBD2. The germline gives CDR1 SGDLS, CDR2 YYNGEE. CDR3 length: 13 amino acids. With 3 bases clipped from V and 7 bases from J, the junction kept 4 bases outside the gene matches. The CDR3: CASSASGGNEQFF. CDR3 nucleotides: TGTGCCAGCAGCGCCTCCGGGGGGAATGAGCAGTTCTTC.

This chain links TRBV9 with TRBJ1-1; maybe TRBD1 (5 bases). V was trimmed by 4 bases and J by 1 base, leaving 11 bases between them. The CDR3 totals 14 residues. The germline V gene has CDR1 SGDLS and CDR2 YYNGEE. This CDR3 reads CASSPGGGNTEAFF. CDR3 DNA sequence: TGTGCCAGCAGCCCCGGGGGGGGGAACACTGAAGCTTTCTTT. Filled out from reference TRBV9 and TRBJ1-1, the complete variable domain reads DSGVTQTPKHLITATGQRVTLRCSPRSGDLSVYWYQQSLDQGLQFLIQYYNGEERAKGNILERFSAQQFPDLHSELNLSSLELGDSALYFCASSPGGGNTEAFFGQGTRLTVV.

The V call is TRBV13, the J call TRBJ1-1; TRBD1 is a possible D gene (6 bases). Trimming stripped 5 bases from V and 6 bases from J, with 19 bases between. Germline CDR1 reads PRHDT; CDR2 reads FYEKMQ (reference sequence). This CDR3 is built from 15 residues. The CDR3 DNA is TGTGCCAGCAGCCTACCACAGGGTGGAGAGGCTGAAGCTTTCTTT. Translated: CASSLPQGGEAEAFF.